This T cell receptor (beta chain) was retrieved from a study of T cell responses to AZD1222 COVID-19 vaccine. Profiled with immunoSEQ multiplex PCR; TCRdb holds only in-frame clones, not every one. The sample consists of around 120,000 clones, about 85% of them appearing once. Trimming removed 8 bases from V and 4 bases from J, with 15 bases in between. CDR1 and CDR2 from the germline V gene are SGHRS and YFSETQ. This CDR3 region has 13 residues. The input for sequencing was peripheral blood, taken on day 0 of AZD1222 vaccination. The sequence derives from an adult in good health. The chain combines TRBV5-1 with TRBJ1-1, with a possible D match to TRBD1 (5 bases). The CDR3 bases are TGCGCCAGAAAACGGGGGGAAGGCACTGAAGCTTTCTTT. This gives the protein CARKRGEGTEAFF.